This T cell receptor (beta chain) was sequenced in a study of CD8+ T cells in alopecia areata. Study details: Treated patients took oral tofacitinib at 5 to 10 mg twice daily.

There are 15 residues in the CDR3. Germline lookup yields CDR1 MNHNY and CDR2 SVGAGI (reference sequence). V lost 7 bases, J lost 1 base, and 14 bases lay in between. Extracted RNA was reverse transcribed, and the resulting cDNA served as sequencing template. The table came from immunoSEQ multiplex PCR; TCRdb's copy has only in-frame clones and leaves some out. The repertoire consists of around 140,000 clones, with more than 75% occurring once and the leading ten covering around 16%. The starting material was CD8+ T cells sorted from blood, obtained at week 0. The rearrangement links TRBV6-6 to TRBJ1-5; tentative D call: TRBD1 (5 bases). The sequence derives from a human donor with alopecia areata. This CDR3 is CASNHGTESNQPQHF. CDR3 nucleotide sequence: TGTGCCAGCAACCACGGGACCGAGAGCAATCAGCCCCAGCATTTT.